This T cell receptor beta chain was retrieved from a study of shared clonotypes between healthy human individuals. Whole-study findings and limits: With several donors compared, approximately 5.5% of naive CD4 clonotypes were shared.

Notes on this clone: Its specificity is not known.

Each replicate PCR on the sorted subsets used roughly 190 ng DNA (around 30,000 T cell genomes). Some clones are missing from TCRdb's copy, which holds only in-frame ones; the method was immunoSEQ multiplex PCR. Of 2 million to 2.5 million clones in the sample, nearly 97% were seen once. Researchers partitioned CD4+ cells into CD45RA+ naive and CD45RA-negative memory subsets. Sequenced: naive CD4+ T cells sorted from blood. Documented subset: CD45RA+ positively selected. The source of this sequence is a man younger than 35 in good health.

CDR3 amino acids: CASSFTGAYGYTF. CDR3 bases: TGCGCCAGCAGCTTCACAGGGGCCTATGGCTACACCTTC. The chain combines TRBV5-1 with TRBJ1-2; TRBD1 aligns across 7 bases. V was pared by 2 bases and J by 4 bases, with 2 bases of the junction left unmatched. This CDR3 has 13 residues. Germline V gene lookup returns CDR1 SGHRS and CDR2 YFSETQ.